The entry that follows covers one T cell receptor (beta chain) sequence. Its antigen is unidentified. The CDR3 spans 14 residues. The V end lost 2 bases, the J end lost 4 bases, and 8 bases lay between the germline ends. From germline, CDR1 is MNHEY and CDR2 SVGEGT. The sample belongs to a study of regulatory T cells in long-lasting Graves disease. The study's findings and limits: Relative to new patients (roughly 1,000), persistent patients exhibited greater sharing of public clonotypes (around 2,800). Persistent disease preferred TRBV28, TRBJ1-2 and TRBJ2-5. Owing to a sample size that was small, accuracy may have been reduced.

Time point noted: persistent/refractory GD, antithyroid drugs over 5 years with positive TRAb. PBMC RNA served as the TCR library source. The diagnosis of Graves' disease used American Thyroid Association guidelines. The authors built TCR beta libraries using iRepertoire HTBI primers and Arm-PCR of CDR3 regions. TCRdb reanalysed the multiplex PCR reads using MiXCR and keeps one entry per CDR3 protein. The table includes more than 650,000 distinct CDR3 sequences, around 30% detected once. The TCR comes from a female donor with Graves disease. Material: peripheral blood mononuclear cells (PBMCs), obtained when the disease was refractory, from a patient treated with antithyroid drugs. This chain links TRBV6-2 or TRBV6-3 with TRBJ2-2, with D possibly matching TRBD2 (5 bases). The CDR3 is CASSYGEGTGELFF. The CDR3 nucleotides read TGTGCCAGCAGTTACGGCGAGGGCACCGGGGAGCTGTTTTTT.